This TCR beta chain appears in the sequencing data of a study of T cell clonality in common variable immunodeficiency. Libraries were prepared by immunoSEQ multiplex PCR; TCRdb keeps only in-frame clonotypes and omits some of them. The table lists tens of thousands of clones, with no singletons. Of note for this clone: What it recognizes is unknown. The read ends 3 residues early relative to the CDR3; the germline J gene fills the gap. Other nucleotide sequences from this sample produce the same CDR3.

Study findings and constraints: In common variable immunodeficiency, TCR beta chains reportedly carried fewer deletions and N-nucleotide insertions.

Germline lookup yields CDR1 SEHNR and CDR2 FQNEAQ (reference sequence). The CDR3 loop spans 13 amino acids. Reduced serum IgG, IgA and/or IgM plus specific antibody deficiency defined CVID. The chain uses TRBV7-9 and TRBJ1-2; 7 bases line up with TRBD1. The origin of this receptor is a human donor with common variable immunodeficiency. Sequencing input: peripheral blood mononuclear cells. This CDR3 is CASSSRTGDGYTF. Incomplete CDR3 DNA: TGTGCCAGCAGCTCACGCACAGGGGACGGC.